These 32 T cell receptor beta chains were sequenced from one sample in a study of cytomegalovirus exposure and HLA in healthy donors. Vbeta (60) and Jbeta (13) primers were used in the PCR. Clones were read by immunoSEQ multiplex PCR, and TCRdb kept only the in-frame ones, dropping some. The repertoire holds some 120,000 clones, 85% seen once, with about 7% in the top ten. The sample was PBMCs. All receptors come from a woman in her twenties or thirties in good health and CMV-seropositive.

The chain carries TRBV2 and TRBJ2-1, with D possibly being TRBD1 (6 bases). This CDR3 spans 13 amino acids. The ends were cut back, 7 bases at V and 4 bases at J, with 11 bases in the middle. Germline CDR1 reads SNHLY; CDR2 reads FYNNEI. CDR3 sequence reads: CASIVDRYNEQFF. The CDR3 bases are TGTGCCAGCATTGTCGACAGGTACAATGAGCAGTTCTTC.

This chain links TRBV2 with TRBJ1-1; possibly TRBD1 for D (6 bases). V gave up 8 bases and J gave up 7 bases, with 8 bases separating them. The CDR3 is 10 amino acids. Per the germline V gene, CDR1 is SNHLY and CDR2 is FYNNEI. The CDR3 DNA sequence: TGTGCCAGCCGAGGGGGTGAAGCTTTCTTT. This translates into CASRGGEAFF.

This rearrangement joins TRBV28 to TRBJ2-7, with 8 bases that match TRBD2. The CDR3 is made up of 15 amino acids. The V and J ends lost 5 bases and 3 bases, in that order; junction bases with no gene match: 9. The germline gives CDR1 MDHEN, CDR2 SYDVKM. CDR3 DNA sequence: TGTGCCAGCAGTATGGGGACTAGAACACTCTACGAGCAGTACTTC. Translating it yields CASSMGTRTLYEQYF.

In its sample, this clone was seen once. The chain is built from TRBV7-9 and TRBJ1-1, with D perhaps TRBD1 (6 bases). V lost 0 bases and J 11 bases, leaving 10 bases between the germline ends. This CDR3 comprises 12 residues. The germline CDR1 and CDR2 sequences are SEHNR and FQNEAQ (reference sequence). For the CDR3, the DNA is TGTGCCAGCAGCTTAGCGGGACAAATTGCTTTCTTT. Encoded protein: CASSLAGQIAFF.

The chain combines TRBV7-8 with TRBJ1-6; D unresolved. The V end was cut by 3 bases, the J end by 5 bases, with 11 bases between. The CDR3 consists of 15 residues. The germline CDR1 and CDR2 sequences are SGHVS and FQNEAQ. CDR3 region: CASSFSGQNNSPLHF. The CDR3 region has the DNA TGTGCCAGCAGCTTTTCAGGCCAGAATAATTCACCCCTCCACTTT. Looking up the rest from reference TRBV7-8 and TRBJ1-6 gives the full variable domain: GAGVSQSPRYKVAKRGQDVALRCDPISGHVSLFWYQQALGQGPEFLTYFQNEAQLDKSGLPSDRFFAERPEGSVSTLKIQRTQQEDSAVYLCASSFSGQNNSPLHFGNGTRLTVT.

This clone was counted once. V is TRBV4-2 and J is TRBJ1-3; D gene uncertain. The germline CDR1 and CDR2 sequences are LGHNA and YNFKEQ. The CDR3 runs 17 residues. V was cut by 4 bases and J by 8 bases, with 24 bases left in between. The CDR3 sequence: CASSPEVVVEGLDTIYF. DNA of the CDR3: TGTGCCAGCAGCCCCGAAGTAGTAGTAGAGGGTCTAGACACCATATATTTT.

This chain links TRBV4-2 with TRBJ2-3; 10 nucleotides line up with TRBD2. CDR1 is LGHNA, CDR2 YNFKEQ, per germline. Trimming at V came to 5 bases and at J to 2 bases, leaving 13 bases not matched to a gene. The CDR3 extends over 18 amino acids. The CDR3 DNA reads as TGTGCCAGCAGCGACGAGGGGGGTCTAGCGGGGGTCACAGATACGCAGTATTTT. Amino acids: CASSDEGGLAGVTDTQYF.

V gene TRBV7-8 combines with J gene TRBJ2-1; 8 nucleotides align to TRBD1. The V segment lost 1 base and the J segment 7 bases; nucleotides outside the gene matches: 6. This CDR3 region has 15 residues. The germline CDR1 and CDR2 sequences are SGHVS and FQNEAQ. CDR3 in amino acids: CASSLGRQGRNEQFF. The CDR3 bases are TGTGCCAGCAGCTTAGGGCGACAGGGGAGGAATGAGCAGTTCTTC.

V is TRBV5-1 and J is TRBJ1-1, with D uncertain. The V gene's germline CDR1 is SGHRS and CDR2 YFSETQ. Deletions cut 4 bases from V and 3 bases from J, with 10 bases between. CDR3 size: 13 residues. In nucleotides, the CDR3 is TGCGCCAGCAGCCCCGCCCAGGACACTGAAGCTTTCTTT. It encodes CASSPAQDTEAFF.

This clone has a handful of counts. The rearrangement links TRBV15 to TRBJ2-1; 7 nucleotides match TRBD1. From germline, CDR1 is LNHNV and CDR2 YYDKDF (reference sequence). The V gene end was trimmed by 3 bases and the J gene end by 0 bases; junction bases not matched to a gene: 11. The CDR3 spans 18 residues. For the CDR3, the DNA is TGTGCCACCAGCAGCCCATTCGCACAGGGGAACTCCTACAATGAGCAGTTCTTC. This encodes CATSSPFAQGNSYNEQFF.

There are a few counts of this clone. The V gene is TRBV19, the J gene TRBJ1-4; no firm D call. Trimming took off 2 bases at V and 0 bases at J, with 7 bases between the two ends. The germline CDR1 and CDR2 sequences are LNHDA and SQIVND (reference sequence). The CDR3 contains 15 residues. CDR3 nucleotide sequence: TGTGCCAGTAGTATACAGATCGCAACTAATGAAAAACTGTTTTTT. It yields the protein CASSIQIATNEKLFF.

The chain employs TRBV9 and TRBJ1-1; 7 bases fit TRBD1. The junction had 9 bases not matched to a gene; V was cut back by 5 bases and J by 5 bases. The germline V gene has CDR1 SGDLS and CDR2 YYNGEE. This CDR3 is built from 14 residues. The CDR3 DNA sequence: TGTGCCAGCAGTGAGGGGGGCAGGGGGACTGAAGCTTTCTTT. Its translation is CASSEGGRGTEAFF.

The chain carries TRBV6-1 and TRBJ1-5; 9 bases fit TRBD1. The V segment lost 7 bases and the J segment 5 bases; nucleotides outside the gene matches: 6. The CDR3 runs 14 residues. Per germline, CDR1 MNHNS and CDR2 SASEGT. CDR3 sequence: CASTSGQGYQPQHF. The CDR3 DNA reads TGTGCCAGCACTTCGGGACAGGGTTATCAGCCCCAGCATTTT.

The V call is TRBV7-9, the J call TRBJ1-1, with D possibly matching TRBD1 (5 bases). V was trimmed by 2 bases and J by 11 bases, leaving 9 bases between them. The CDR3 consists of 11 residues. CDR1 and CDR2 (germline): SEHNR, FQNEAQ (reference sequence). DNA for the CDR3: TGTGCCAGCAGCTTACAGGCAGGGGCTTTCTTT. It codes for CASSLQAGAFF. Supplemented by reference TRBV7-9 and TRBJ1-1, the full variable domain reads DTGVSQNPRHKITKRGQNVTFRCDPISEHNRLYWYRQTLGQGPEFLTYFQNEAQLEKSRLLSDRFSAERPKGSFSTLEIQRTEQGDSAMYLCASSLQAGAFFGQGTRLTVV.

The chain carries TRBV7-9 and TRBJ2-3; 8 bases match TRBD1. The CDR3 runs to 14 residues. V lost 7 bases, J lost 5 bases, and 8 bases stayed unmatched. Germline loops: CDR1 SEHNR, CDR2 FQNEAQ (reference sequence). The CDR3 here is CASTETGGGDTQYF. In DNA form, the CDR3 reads TGTGCCAGCACGGAAACAGGGGGTGGAGATACGCAGTATTTT.

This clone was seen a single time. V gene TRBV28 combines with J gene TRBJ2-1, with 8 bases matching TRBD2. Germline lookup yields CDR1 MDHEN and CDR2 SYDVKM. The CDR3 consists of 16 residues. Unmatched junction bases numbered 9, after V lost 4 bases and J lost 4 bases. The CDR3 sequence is CASSSGGGGPYNEQFF. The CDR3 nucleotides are TGTGCCAGCAGTTCCGGGGGGGGAGGGCCATACAATGAGCAGTTCTTC.

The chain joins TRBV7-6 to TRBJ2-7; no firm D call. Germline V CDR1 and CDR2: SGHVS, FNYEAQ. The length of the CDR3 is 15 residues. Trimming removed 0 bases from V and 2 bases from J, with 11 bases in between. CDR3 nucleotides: TGTGCCAGCAGCTTAGCTCCCAGTGGTCCCTACGAGCAGTACTTC. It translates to CASSLAPSGPYEQYF.

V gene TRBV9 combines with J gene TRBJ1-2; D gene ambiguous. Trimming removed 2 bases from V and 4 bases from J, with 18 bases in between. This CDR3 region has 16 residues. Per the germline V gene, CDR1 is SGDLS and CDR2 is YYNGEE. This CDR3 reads CASSVRSNGRSYGYTF. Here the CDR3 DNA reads TGTGCCAGCAGCGTCCGGTCGAACGGTCGGAGCTATGGCTACACCTTC.

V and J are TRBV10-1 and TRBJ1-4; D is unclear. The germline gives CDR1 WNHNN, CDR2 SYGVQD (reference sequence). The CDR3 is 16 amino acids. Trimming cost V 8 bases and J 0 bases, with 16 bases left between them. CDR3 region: CASVRTVCATNEKLFF. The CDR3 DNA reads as TGCGCCAGCGTACGGACTGTTTGTGCAACTAATGAAAAACTGTTTTTT.

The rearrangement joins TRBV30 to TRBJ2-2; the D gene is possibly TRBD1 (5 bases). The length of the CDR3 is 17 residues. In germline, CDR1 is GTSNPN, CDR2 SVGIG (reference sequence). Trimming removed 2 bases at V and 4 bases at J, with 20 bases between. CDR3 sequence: CAWSSTPDSLFTGELFF. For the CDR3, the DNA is TGTGCCTGGAGTTCCACCCCTGACAGTCTCTTCACCGGGGAGCTGTTTTTT.

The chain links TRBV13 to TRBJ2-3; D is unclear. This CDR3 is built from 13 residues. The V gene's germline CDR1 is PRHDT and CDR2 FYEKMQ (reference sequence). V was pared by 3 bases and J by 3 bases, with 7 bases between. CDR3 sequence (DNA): TGTGCCAGCAGCTTCCGGGTGACAGATACGCAGTATTTT. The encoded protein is CASSFRVTDTQYF.

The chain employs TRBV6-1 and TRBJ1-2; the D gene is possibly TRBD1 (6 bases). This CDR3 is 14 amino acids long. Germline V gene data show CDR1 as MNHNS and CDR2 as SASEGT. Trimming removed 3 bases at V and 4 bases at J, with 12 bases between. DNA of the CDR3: TGTGCCAGCAGTGATCAGGGGATAAGCTATGGCTACACCTTC. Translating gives CASSDQGISYGYTF.

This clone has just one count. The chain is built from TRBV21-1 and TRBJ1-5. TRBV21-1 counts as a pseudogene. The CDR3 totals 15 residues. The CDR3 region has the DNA TGTGCCAGCAGCAAATGCGGCCAGTCCCCTCAGCCCCAGCATTTT. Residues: CASSKCGQSPQPQHF.

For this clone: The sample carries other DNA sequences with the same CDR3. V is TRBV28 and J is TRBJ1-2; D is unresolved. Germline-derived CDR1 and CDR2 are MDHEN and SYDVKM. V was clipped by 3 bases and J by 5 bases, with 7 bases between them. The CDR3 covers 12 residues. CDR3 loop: CASSLVRYGYTF. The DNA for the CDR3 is TGTGCCAGCAGTTTGGTACGGTATGGCTACACCTTC.

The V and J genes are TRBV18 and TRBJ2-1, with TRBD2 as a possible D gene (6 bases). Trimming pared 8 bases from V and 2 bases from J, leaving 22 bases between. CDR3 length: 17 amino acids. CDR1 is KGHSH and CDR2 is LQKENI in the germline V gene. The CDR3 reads CASHGLTGIGPYNEQFF. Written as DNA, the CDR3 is TGTGCCAGCCACGGACTAACGGGGATTGGACCCTACAATGAGCAGTTCTTC.

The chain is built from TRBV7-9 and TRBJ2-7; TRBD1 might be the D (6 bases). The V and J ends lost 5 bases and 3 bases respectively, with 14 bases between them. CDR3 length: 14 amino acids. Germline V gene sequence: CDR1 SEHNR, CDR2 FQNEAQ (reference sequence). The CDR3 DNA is TGTGCCAGCAGCCAGACAGGAATCGGCTACGAGCAGTACTTC. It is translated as CASSQTGIGYEQYF. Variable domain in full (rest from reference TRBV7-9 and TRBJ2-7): DTGVSQNPRHKITKRGQNVTFRCDPISEHNRLYWYRQTLGQGPEFLTYFQNEAQLEKSRLLSDRFSAERPKGSFSTLEIQRTEQGDSAMYLCASSQTGIGYEQYFGPGTRLTVT.

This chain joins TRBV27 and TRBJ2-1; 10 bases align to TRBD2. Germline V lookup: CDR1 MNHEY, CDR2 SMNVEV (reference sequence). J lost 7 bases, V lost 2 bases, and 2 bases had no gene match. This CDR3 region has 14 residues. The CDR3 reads CASSLSGGANEQFF. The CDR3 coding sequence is TGTGCCAGCAGTTTAAGCGGGGGGGCTAATGAGCAGTTCTTC.

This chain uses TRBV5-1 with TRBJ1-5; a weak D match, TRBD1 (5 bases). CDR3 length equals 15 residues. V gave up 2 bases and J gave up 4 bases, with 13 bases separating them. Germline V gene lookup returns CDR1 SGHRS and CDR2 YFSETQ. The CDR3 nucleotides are TGCGCCAGCAGCTTAACCGGGGGTTTTAATCAGCCCCAGCATTTT. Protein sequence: CASSLTGGFNQPQHF.

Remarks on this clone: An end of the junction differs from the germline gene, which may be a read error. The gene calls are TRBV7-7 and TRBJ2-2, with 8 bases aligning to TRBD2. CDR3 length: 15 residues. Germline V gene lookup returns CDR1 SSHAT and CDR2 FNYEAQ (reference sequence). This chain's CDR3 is CASSGSGANTGELFF. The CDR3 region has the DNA TGTGCTAGCAGCGGTAGCGGGGCGAACACCGGGGAGCTGTTTTTT. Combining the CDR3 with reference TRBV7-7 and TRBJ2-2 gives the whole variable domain GAGVSQSPRYKVTKRGQDVTLRCDPISSHATLYWYQQALGQGPEFLTYFNYEAQPDKSGLPSDRFSAERPEGSISTLTIQRTEQRDSAMYRCASSGSGANTGELFFGEGSRLTVL.

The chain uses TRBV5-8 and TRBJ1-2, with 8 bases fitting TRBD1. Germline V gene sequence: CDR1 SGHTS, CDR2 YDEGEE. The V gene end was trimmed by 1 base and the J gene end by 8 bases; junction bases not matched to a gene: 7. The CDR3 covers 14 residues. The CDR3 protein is CASSLQGAIAGYTF. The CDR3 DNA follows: TGTGCCAGCAGCTTGCAGGGGGCAATCGCCGGCTACACCTTC.

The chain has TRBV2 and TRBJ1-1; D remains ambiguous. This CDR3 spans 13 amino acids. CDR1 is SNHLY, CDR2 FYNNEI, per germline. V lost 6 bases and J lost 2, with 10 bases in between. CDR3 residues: CASREDSNTEAFF. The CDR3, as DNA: TGTGCCAGCAGGGAGGACTCAAACACTGAAGCTTTCTTT.

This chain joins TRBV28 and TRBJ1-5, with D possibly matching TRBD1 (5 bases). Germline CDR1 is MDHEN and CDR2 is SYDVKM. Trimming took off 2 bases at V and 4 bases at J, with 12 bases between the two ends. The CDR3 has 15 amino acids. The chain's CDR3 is CASSLTGAGNQPQHF. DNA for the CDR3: TGTGCCAGCAGTTTAACAGGTGCGGGGAATCAGCCCCAGCATTTT. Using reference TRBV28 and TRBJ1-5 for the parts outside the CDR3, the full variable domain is DVKVTQSSRYLVKRTGEKVFLECVQDMDHENMFWYRQDPGLGLRLIYFSYDVKMKEKGDIPEGYSVSREKKERFSLILESASTNQTSMYLCASSLTGAGNQPQHFGDGTRLSIL.